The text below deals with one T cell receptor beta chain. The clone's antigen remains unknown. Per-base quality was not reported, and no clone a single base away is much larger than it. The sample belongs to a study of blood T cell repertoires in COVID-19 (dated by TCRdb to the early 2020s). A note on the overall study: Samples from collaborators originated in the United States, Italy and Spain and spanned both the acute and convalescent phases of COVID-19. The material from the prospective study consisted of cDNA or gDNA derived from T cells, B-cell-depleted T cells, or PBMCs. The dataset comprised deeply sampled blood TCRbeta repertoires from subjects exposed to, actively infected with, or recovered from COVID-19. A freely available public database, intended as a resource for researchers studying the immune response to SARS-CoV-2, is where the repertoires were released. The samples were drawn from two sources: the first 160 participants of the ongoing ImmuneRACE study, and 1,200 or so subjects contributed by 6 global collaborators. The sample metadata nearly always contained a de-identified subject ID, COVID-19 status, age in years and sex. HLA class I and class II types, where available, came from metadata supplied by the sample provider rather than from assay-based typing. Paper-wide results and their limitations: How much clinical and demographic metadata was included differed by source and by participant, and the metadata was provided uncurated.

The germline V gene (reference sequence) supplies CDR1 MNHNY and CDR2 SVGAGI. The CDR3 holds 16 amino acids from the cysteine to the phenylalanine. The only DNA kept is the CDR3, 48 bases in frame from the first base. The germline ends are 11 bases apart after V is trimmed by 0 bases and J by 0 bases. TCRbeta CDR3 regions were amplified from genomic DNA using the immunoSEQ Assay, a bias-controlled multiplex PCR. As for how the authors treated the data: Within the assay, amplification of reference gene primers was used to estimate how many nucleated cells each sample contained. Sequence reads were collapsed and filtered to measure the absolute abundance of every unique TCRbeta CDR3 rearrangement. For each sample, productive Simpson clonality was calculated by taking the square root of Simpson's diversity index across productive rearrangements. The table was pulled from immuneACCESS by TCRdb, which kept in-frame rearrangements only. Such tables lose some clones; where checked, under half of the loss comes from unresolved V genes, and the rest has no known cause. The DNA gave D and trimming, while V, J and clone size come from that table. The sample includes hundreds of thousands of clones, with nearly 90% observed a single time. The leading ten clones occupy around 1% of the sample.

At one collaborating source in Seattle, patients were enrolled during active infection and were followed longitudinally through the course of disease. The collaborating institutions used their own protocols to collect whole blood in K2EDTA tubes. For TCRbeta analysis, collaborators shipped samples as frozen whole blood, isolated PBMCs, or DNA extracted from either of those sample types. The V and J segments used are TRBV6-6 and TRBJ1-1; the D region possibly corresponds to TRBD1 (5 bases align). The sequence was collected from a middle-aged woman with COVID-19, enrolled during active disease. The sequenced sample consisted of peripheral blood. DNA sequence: TGTGCCAGCAGTTACTCGGCAGGGAGGATGAACACTGAAGCTTTCTTT. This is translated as CASSYSAGRMNTEAFF.